The T cell receptor (beta chain) described here comes from a study of T-cell memory formation after mild COVID-19. Study-level background: Most TCR clusters belonged to a single donor.

Germline CDR1 SGHNT, CDR2 YENEEA. J was trimmed by 10 bases and V by 5 bases; bases with no gene match: 7. This CDR3 is built from 15 residues. Findings of the study overall: Whereas later expanders leaned CD4+, clones contracting day 15 to 85 showed a balanced CD4/CD8 makeup.

As concerns this clonotype: Its antigen remains unidentified.

TCRdb called the 5' RACE reads again in MiXCR, with one record for every CDR3 protein. The sample records about 400,000 distinct CDR3 sequences, roughly 17% being singletons. The sequencing input was PBMCs or a T cell subset sorted from them (not recorded which). The TCR originated in a man younger than 30 who had mild COVID-19 (a few samples of this study predate the infection). Cell type and time point are not known. V is TRBV11-3 and J is TRBJ2-1, with TRBD2 matching over 14 bases. The CDR3 protein is CASSPGTSGGEEQFF. CDR3 coding DNA: TGTGCCAGCAGCCCCGGGACTAGCGGGGGAGAAGAGCAGTTCTTC.